Here is one T cell receptor beta chain with its context. The antigen is undetermined. The data were obtained in a study of T cells in localized non-small cell lung cancer. TCRdb's table, derived via immunoSEQ multiplex PCR, lists solely in-frame clones and lacks some. The repertoire has under 9,500 clones, 90% to 95% of them found once; the top ten carry roughly 7.7%. CDR3 length equals 15 residues. V was pared by 5 bases and J by 3 bases, with 14 bases between. Germline CDR1 MNHEY, CDR2 SVGAGI. Study results and limitations: The study linked higher blood T cell density to longer overall survival. Since sequencing was restricted to only one region of the tumor, intratumor heterogeneity remains a possibility. Median around 54 top-100 tumor clones were shared with paired adjacent lung. Uninvolved nearby lung showed the greatest T cell clonality, exceeding that found in tumor.

The sequencing here drew on peripheral blood, taken before any cancer treatment. The J gene is TRBJ2-4, the V gene TRBV6-5; a possible D gene is TRBD1 (6 bases). This receptor was taken from a woman aged 40 to 75 with stage I squamous cell lung carcinoma. CDR3 DNA sequence: TGTGCCAGCAGTCTACAGGGAGACGGCAAAAACATTCAGTACTTC. Amino acid sequence: CASSLQGDGKNIQYF.